Listed below are T cell receptor beta chains from one sample, sequenced in a study of cytomegalovirus exposure and HLA in healthy donors. Sequencing used immunoSEQ multiplex PCR; TCRdb keeps in-frame clones, though not all of them. The repertoire holds fewer than 120,000 clones, with about 80% as singletons. Sequenced sample: PBMCs. Receptors were obtained from a woman aged 55 to 70 in good health and CMV-seropositive. The conserved cysteine and the conserved F or W are not part of the CDR3 here. Fields, in order: J gene, V gene, CDR3 protein.

>TRBJ2-3|TRBV6-1
ASSRTGDTDTQY
>TRBJ2-5|TRBV19
ASKVASGRQETQY
>TRBJ1-2|TRBV6-5
ASSDRPSYGYT
>TRBJ2-3|TRBV4-2
ASSQVAGGLTDTQY
>TRBJ1-5|TRBV4-2
ASSQAGTGGAGQPQH
>TRBJ2-7|TRBV7-9
ASSSSGYEQY
>TRBJ1-5|TRBV29-1
SVNDRGAGQPQH
>TRBJ2-5|TRBV5-1
ASSLEASEETQY
>TRBJ1-2|TRBV4-1
ASSRGQGENSGYT
>TRBJ1-2|TRBV25-1
ASRTPREPFNGYT
>TRBJ2-3|TRBV12-5
ASGFSGDGVSYTDTQY
>TRBJ2-7|TRBV28
ASSEQGYEQY
>TRBJ2-7|TRBV6-5
ASSSPGYEQY
>TRBJ1-1|TRBV6-5
ASSREGGREAF
>TRBJ2-5|TRBV2
ASTYRAKETQY
>TRBJ1-1|TRBV6-5
ASSSFQGGSPEAF
>TRBJ2-3|TRBV18
ASSRQGRSTDTQY
>TRBJ1-4|TRBV11-1
ASSSRDEKLF
>TRBJ2-5|TRBV7-6
ASSLTSLAQETQY
>TRBJ2-7|TRBV28
ASKPGASGSLEQY
>TRBJ2-5|TRBV4-1
ASSPRHGGQETQY
>TRBJ1-5|TRBV10-1
ASGPSNQPQH
>TRBJ2-7|TRBV20-1
SAREMGVWY
>TRBJ1-2|TRBV29-1
SVDSGGAGGYT
>TRBJ1-1|TRBV7-9
SSSSGGTEAF
>TRBJ1-2|TRBV18
ASSDTGRGNYGYT
>TRBJ2-7|TRBV10-1
ASSEGIAGGYEQY
>TRBJ2-2|TRBV6-1
ASSDRLAGGSLNTGELF
>TRBJ2-1|TRBV7-3
ASSPTGVGDNEQF
>TRBJ2-1|TRBV5-1
ASSLGAGGADNEQF
>TRBJ2-5|TRBV15
ATSRDLATETQY
>TRBJ2-6|TRBV5-1
ASSSAAGGGSSGANVLT
>TRBJ2-7|TRBV5-6
ASSLVAGSLRYEQY
>TRBJ2-7|TRBV21-1
ASSKEKRGLAGCLYEQY
>TRBJ2-7|TRBV28
ASSFRASGEQY
>TRBJ2-7|TRBV10-3
AIRTLRGRRGTYEQY
>TRBJ2-1|TRBV10-1
ASSGTEKTSGFNEQF
>TRBJ2-3|TRBV5-8
ASREGGATDTQY
>TRBJ2-2|TRBV7-2
ASRLKAGATGELF
>TRBJ2-7|TRBV7-9
ASSPGHFLTYEQY
>TRBJ2-7|TRBV11-2
ASSFGTGGSYEQY
>TRBJ1-4|TRBV21-1
ASSQRDRELRTNEKLF
>TRBJ1-2|TRBV7-9
ASSLPGHNYGYT
>TRBJ1-2|TRBV5-4
ASSPSGTGNYGYT
>TRBJ1-1|TRBV28
ASSTERQNTEAF
>TRBJ2-2|TRBV5-1
ASSFLPDRGSGELF
>TRBJ2-7|TRBV7-9
ASSGPSSYEQY